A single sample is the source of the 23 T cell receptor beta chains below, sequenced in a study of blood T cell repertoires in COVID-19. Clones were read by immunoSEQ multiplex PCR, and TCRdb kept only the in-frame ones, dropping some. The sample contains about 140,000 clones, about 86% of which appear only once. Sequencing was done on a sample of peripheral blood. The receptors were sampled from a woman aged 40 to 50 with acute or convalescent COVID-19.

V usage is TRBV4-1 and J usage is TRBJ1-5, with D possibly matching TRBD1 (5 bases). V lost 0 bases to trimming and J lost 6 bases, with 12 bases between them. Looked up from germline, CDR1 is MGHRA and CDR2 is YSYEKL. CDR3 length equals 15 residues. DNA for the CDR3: TGCGCCAGCAGCCAAGACCCGGGGGATGGTCAGCCCCAGCATTTT. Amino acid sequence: CASSQDPGDGQPQHF.

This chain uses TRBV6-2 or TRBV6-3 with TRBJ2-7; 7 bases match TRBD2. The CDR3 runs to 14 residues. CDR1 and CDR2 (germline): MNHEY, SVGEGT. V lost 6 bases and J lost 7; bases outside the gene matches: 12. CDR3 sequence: CASSRTRVGWEQYF. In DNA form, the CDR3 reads TGTGCCAGCAGCCGGACTAGAGTCGGGTGGGAGCAGTACTTC.

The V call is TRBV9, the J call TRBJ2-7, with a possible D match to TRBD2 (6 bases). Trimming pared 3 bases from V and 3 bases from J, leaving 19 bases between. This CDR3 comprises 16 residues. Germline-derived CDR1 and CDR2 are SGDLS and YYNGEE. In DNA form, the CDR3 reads TGTGCCAGCAGCGCGGGCCCGCCGGGAGTGGGCTACGAGCAGTACTTC. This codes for CASSAGPPGVGYEQYF.

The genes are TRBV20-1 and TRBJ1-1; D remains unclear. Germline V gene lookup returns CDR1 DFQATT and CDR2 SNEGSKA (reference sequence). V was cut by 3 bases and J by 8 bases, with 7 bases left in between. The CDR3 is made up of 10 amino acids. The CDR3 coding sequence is TGCAGTGCTAGTTTCAGAGAAGCTTTCTTT. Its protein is CSASFREAFF.

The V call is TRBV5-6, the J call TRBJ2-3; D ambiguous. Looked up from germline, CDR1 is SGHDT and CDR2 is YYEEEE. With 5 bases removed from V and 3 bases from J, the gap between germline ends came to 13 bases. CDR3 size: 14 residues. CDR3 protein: CASSSGLWTDTQYF. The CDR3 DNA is TGTGCCAGCAGTTCAGGTTTGTGGACAGATACGCAGTATTTT.

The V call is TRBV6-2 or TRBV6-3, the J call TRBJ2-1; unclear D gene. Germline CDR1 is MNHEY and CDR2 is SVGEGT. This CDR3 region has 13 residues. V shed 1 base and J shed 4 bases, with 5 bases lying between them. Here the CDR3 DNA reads TGTGCCAGCAGTTACTGGCATTACAATGAGCAGTTCTTC. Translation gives CASSYWHYNEQFF.

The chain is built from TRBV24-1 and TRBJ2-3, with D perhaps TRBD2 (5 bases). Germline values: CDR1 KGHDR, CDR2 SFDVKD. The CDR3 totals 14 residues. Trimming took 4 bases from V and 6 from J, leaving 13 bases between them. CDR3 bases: TGTGCCACCAGTGACCCGGACTCAGTGGATACGCAGTATTTT. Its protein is CATSDPDSVDTQYF.

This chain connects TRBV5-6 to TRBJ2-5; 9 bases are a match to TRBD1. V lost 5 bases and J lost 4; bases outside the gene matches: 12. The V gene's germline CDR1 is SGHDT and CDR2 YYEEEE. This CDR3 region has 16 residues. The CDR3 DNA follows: TGTGCCAGCAGACGGCACCCCCGGACAGGGGTAGAGACCCAGTACTTC. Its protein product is CASRRHPRTGVETQYF. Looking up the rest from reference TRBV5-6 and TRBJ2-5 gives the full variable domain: DAGVTQSPTHLIKTRGQQVTLRCSPKSGHDTVSWYQQALGQGPQFIFQYYEEEERQRGNFPDRFSGHQFPNYSSELNVNALLLGDSALYLCASRRHPRTGVETQYFGPGTRLLVL.

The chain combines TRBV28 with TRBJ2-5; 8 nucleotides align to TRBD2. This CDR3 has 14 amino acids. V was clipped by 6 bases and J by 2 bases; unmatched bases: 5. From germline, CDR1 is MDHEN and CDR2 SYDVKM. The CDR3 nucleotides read TGTGCCAGCAGGCCGGGGGGGGCTCAAGAGACCCAGTACTTC. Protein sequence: CASRPGGAQETQYF.

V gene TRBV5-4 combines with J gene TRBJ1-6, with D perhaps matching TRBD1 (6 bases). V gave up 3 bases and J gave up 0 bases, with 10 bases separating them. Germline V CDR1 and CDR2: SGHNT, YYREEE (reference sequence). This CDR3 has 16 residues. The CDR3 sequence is CASSSRGRSYNSPLHF. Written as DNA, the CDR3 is TGTGCCAGCAGCTCCAGGGGCCGCTCCTATAATTCACCCCTCCACTTT.

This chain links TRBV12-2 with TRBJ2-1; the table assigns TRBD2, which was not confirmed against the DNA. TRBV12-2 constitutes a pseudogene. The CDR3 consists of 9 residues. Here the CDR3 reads CTWGDEQFF. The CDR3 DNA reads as TGTACTTGGGGAGATGAGCAGTTCTTC.

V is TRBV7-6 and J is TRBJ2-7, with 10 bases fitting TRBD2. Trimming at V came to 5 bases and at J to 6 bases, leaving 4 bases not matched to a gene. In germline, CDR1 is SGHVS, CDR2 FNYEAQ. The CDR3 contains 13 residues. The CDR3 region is CASSPAGGLEQYF. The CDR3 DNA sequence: TGTGCCAGCAGCCCAGCGGGAGGGCTCGAGCAGTACTTC.

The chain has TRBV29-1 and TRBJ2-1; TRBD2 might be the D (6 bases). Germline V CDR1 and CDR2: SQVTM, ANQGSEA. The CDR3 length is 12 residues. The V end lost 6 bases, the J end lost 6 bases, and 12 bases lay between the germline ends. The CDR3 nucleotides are TGCAGCGTAGACCGGGGGACCAATGAGCAGTTCTTC. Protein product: CSVDRGTNEQFF.

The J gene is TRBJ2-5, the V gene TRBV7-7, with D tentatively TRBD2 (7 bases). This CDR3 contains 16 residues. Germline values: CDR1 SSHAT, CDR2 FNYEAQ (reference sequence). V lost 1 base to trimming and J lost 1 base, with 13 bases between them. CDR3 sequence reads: CASSLGGGGLQETQYF. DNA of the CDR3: TGTGCCAGCAGCTTAGGGGGCGGGGGCCTCCAAGAGACCCAGTACTTC. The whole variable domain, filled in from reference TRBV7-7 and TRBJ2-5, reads GAGVSQSPRYKVTKRGQDVTLRCDPISSHATLYWYQQALGQGPEFLTYFNYEAQPDKSGLPSDRFSAERPEGSISTLTIQRTEQRDSAMYRCASSLGGGGLQETQYFGPGTRLLVL.

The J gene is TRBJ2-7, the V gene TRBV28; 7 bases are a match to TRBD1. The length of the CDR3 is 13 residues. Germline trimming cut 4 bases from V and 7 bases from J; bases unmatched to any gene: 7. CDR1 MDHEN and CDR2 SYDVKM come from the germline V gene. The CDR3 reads CASSSGQAGEQYF. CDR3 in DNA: TGTGCCAGCAGTTCCGGACAGGCTGGGGAGCAGTACTTC.

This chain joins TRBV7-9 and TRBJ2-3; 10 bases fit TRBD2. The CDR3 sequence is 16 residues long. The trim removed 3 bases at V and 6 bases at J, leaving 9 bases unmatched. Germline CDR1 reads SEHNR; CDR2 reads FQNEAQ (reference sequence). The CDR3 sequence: CASSFFVAGGRDTQYF. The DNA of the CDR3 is TGTGCCAGCAGCTTTTTTGTAGCGGGGGGCAGGGATACGCAGTATTTT.

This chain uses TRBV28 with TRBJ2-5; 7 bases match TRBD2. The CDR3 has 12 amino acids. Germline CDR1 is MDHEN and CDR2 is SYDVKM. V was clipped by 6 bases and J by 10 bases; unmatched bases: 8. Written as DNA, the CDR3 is TGTGCCAGCAGCTCGGGACTAAGGGACCAGTACTTC. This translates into CASSSGLRDQYF.

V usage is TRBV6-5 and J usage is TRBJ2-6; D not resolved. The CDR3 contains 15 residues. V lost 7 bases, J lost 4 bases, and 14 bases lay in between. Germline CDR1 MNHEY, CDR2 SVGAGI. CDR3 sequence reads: CASNHGGAGANVLTF. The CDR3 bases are TGTGCCAGCAACCATGGTGGAGCCGGGGCCAACGTCCTGACTTTC.

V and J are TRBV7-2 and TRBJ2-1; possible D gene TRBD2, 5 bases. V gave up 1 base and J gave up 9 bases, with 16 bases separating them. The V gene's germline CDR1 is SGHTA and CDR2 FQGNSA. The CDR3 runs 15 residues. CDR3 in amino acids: CASSLGTWTAGEQFF. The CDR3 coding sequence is TGTGCCAGCAGCTTAGGAACCTGGACCGCGGGTGAGCAGTTCTTC.

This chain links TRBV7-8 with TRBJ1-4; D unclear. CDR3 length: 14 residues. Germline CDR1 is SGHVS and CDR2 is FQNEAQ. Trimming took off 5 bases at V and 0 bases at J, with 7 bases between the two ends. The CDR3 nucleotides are TGTGCCAGCAGCCCCCCTACAACTAATGAAAAACTGTTTTTT. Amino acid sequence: CASSPPTTNEKLFF. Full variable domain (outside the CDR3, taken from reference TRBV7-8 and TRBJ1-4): GAGVSQSPRYKVAKRGQDVALRCDPISGHVSLFWYQQALGQGPEFLTYFQNEAQLDKSGLPSDRFFAERPEGSVSTLKIQRTQQEDSAVYLCASSPPTTNEKLFFGSGTQLSVL.

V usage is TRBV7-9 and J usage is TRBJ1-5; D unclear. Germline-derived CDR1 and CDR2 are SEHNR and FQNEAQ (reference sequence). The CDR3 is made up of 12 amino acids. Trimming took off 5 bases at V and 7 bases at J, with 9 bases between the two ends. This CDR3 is CASSHPRQPQHF. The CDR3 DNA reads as TGTGCCAGCAGCCACCCGCGCCAGCCCCAGCATTTT.

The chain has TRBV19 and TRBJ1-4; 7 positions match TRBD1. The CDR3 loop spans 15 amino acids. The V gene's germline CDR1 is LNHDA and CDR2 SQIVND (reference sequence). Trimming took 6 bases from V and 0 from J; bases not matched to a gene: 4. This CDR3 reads CASRDRSATNEKLFF. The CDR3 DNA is TGTGCCAGTAGGGACAGGAGCGCAACTAATGAAAAACTGTTTTTT.

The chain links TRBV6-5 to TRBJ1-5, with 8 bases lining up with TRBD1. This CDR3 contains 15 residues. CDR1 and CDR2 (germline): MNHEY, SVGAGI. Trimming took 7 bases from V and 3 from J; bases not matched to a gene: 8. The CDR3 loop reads CASNLRTGSNQPQHF. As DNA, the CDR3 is TGTGCCAGCAACCTCAGGACAGGGTCCAATCAGCCCCAGCATTTT.